The 9 T cell receptor beta chains below were found in one sample sequenced in a study of blood T cells in healthy people across ages. Primers used in a second PCR of roughly 6 to 11 cycles were a sample-barcoded 5' primer and a J-beta primer mix. TCRdb re-derived calls from the 5' RACE reads in MiXCR, one entry per CDR3 protein. The table records roughly 700,000 distinct CDR3 sequences, approximately 29% of them present only once. Source material: blood. The receptors were gathered from a woman over 75 in good health.

This clonotype was detected many times. The chain couples TRBV5-1 to TRBJ1-4; D gene uncertain. The germline V gene has CDR1 SGHRS and CDR2 YFSETQ. The CDR3 consists of 15 residues. Trimming left V 5 bases short and J 6 bases short, with 17 bases between. The CDR3: CASSEGLRVHEKLFF. In DNA form, the CDR3 reads TGCGCCAGCAGTGAGGGCCTGAGGGTACATGAAAAACTGTTTTTT.

This chain links TRBV30 with TRBJ1-5; D not resolved. The CDR3 loop spans 13 amino acids. Trimming removed 8 bases from V and 5 bases from J, with 16 bases in between. CDR1 and CDR2 from the germline V gene are GTSNPN and SVGIG (reference sequence). Here the CDR3 DNA reads TGTGCCAGAAGCTCCGGGGTAGATCAGCCCCAGCATTTT. Its translation: CARSSGVDQPQHF.

J is TRBJ2-4 and V is TRBV4-1, with D possibly being TRBD2 (5 bases). Trimming removed 3 bases at V and 6 bases at J, with 15 bases between. Germline CDR1 and CDR2: MGHRA and YSYEKL. The CDR3 runs to 15 residues. The CDR3 reads CASSQTTGSLNIQYF. The CDR3 region has the DNA TGCGCCAGCAGCCAGACGACGGGGTCCCTAAACATTCAGTACTTC.

This clonotype has ten or more counts. The J gene is TRBJ1-5, the V gene TRBV2; D is perhaps TRBD1 (5 bases). The V end lost 10 bases, the J end lost 2 bases, and 12 bases lay between the germline ends. This CDR3 is 13 amino acids long. CDR1 SNHLY and CDR2 FYNNEI come from the germline V gene. In DNA form, the CDR3 reads TGTGCCACCGGGGGGGACGGCAATCAGCCCCAGCATTTT. Translation gives CATGGDGNQPQHF.

This clonotype was counted ten times or more. CDR3 DNA sequence: TGTGCCAGCAGATCACAGGGGGCGAGGAACACTGAAGCTTTCTTT. The encoded protein is CASRSQGARNTEAFF. V is TRBV12-3 or TRBV12-4 and J is TRBJ1-1; 9 nucleotides align to TRBD1. J gave up 1 base and V 6 bases, and 6 bases lay outside the gene matches. The CDR3 length is 15 residues.

V is TRBV10-1 and J is TRBJ2-3; 7 nucleotides align to TRBD2. This CDR3 has 15 residues. Per germline, CDR1 WNHNN and CDR2 SYGVQD (reference sequence). V was pared by 8 bases and J by 2 bases, with 10 bases of the junction left unmatched. The CDR3 sequence: CASSDGGSYTDTQYF. The DNA for the CDR3 is TGCGCCAGCTCGGATGGCGGGAGTTACACAGATACGCAGTATTTT.

The sample holds a few counts of this clonotype. V usage is TRBV20-1 and J usage is TRBJ2-3; 8 bases match TRBD2. The CDR3 sequence is 15 residues long. Germline trimming cut 1 base from V and 4 bases from J; bases unmatched to any gene: 7. CDR1 and CDR2 from the germline V gene are DFQATT and SNEGSKA (reference sequence). In DNA form, the CDR3 reads TGCAGTGCTAGAGTCGACGGGAGGGCCGCAGATACGCAGTATTTT. Translation: CSARVDGRAADTQYF.

Concerning this clonotype: With a much larger clone just one base away, this may be a read error. The chain has TRBV15 and TRBJ1-2, with 8 nucleotides matching TRBD1. Germline lookup yields CDR1 LNHNV and CDR2 YYDKDF (reference sequence). This CDR3 spans 14 amino acids. Trimming cost V 8 bases and J 0 bases; bases outside gene matches: 5. The CDR3 region is CATETGAANYGYTF. CDR3 bases: TGTGCCACCGAGACAGGGGCAGCTAACTATGGCTACACCTTC.

There are many counts of this clonotype. The rearrangement links TRBV5-1 to TRBJ1-5; D is ambiguous. Per germline, CDR1 SGHRS and CDR2 YFSETQ. The length of the CDR3 is 15 residues. The V gene lost 0 bases and the J gene lost 0 bases, with 7 bases spanning the gap. Here the CDR3 DNA reads TGCGCCAGCAGCTTGGAAGGTTATAGCAATCAGCCCCAGCATTTT. Encoded protein: CASSLEGYSNQPQHF.